This T cell receptor (beta chain) was captured in a study of response to subunit inactivated influenza vaccine. One entry per CDR3 protein, called by TCRdb with MiXCR from the RT-PCR reads. Of hundreds of thousands of distinct CDR3 sequences detected, approximately 7.1% appear once; the ten largest clones hold 10% to 15%. Study results and caveats: Authors suggested each seasonal influenza vaccination recruits few new T cells.

With 2 bases removed from V and 0 bases from J, the gap between germline ends came to 10 bases. Per the germline V gene, CDR1 is DFQATT and CDR2 is SNEGSKA (reference sequence). The CDR3 runs 14 residues. Concerning this clonotype: Its antigen remains unknown.

The TCR originated in a man between 50 and 75 years old who received an inactivated influenza vaccine. The V call is TRBV20-1, the J call TRBJ1-1, with TRBD1 as a possible D gene (5 bases). Sequencing used PBMCs from blood, obtained around 25 months after vaccination. The CDR3 here is CSARPGLMNTEAFF. The CDR3, as DNA: TGCAGTGCTAGACCAGGGCTGATGAACACTGAAGCTTTCTTT.